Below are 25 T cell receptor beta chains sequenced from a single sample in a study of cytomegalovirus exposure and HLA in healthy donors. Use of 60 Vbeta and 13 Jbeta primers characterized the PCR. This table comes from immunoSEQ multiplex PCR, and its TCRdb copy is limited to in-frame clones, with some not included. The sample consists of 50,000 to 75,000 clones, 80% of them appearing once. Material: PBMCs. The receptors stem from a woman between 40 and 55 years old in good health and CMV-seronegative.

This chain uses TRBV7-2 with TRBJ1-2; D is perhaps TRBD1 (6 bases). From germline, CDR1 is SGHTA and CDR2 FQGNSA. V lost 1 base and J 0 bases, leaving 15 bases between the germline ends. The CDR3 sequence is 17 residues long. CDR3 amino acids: CASSLGGHRPANYGYTF. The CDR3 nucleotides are TGTGCCAGCAGCTTAGGGGGACACCGACCAGCTAACTATGGCTACACCTTC.

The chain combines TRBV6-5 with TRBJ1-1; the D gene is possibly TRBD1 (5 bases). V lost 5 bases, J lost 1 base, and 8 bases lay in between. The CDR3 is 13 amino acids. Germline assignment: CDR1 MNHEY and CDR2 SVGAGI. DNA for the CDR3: TGTGCCAGCAGTCAAACAGGGAACACTGAAGCTTTCTTT. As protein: CASSQTGNTEAFF.

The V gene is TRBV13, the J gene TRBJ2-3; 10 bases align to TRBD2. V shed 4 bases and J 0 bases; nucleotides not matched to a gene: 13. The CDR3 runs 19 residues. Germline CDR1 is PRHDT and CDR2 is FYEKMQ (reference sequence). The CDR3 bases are TGTGCCAGCAGCTCGACGGAAGCGGGAGGGCCAACTAGCACAGATACGCAGTATTTT. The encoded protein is CASSSTEAGGPTSTDTQYF.

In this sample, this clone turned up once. CDR3 DNA: TGTGCCAGCTCACCGGGGACAGGGTTTGAAGCTTTCTTT. Amino acid sequence: CASSPGTGFEAFF. This chain links TRBV18 with TRBJ1-1; TRBD1 agrees at 9 bases. Looked up from germline, CDR1 is KGHSH and CDR2 is LQKENI. The CDR3 length is 13 residues. Trimming took 3 bases from V and 7 from J; bases not matched to a gene: 3.

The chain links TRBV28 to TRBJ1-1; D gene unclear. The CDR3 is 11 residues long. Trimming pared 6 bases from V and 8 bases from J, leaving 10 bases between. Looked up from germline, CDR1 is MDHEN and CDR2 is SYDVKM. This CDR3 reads CASRAPSEAFF. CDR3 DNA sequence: TGTGCCAGCAGAGCCCCGTCGGAAGCTTTCTTT.

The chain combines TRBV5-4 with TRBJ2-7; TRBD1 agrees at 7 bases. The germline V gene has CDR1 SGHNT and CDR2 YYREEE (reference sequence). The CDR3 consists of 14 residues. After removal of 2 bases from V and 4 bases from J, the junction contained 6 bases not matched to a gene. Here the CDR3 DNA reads TGTGCCAGCAGCTTCCGGGACAGTCGTTACGAGCAGTACTTC. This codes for CASSFRDSRYEQYF.

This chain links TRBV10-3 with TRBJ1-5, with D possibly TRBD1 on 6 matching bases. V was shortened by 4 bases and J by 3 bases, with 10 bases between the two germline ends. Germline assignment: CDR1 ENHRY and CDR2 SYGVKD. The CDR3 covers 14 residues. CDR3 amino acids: CAISGRGTNQPQHF. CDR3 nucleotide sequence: TGTGCCATCAGTGGCAGGGGTACCAATCAGCCCCAGCATTTT.

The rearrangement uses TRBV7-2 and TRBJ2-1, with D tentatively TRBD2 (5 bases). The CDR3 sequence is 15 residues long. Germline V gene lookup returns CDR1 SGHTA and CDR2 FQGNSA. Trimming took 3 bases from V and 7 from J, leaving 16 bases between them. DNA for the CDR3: TGTGCCAGCAGCTTGGGGTCGGTAGCGAGTAATGAGCAGTTCTTC. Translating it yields CASSLGSVASNEQFF.

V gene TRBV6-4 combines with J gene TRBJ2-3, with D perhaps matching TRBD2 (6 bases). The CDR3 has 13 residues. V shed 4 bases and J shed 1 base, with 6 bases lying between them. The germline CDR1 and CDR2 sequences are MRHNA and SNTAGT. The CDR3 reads CASSASGTDTQYF. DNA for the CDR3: TGTGCCAGCAGTGCTAGCGGCACAGATACGCAGTATTTT.

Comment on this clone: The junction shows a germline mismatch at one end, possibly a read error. CDR3 residues: CATSTGQGTGELFF. The DNA for the CDR3 is TGTGCCACCAGTACGGGACAGGGCACCGGGGAGCTGTTTTTT. The chain has TRBV28 and TRBJ2-2; 9 bases map to TRBD1. This CDR3 is 14 amino acids long. Germline V gene sequence: CDR1 MDHEN, CDR2 SYDVKM.

DNA of the CDR3: TGTGCCAGTAGTATCCTTACTAGCGGCATCCGCACAGATACGCAGTATTTT. Its translation is CASSILTSGIRTDTQYF. The V call is TRBV19, the J call TRBJ2-3; 8 positions match TRBD2. V lost 3 bases and J lost 1; bases outside the gene matches: 9. This CDR3 contains 17 residues. Germline loops: CDR1 LNHDA, CDR2 SQIVND (reference sequence). Filled out from reference TRBV19 and TRBJ2-3, the complete variable domain reads DGGITQSPKYLFRKEGQNVTLSCEQNLNHDAMYWYRQDPGQGLRLIYYSQIVNDFQKGDIAEGYSVSREKKESFPLTVTSAQKNPTAFYLCASSILTSGIRTDTQYFGPGTRLTVL.

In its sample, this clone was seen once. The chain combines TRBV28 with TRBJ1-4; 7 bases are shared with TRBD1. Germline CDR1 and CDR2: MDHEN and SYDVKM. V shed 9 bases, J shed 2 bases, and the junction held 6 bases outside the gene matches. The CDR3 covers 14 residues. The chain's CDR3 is CASRGRLTNEKLFF. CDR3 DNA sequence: TGTGCCAGTAGGGGGCGGCTTACTAATGAAAAACTGTTTTTT.

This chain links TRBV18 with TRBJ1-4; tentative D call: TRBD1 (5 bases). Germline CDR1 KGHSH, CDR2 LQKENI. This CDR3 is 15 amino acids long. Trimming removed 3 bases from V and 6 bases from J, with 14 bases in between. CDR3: CASSPPGLSDEKLFF. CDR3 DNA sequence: TGTGCCAGCTCACCTCCGGGACTGTCCGATGAAAAACTGTTTTTT.

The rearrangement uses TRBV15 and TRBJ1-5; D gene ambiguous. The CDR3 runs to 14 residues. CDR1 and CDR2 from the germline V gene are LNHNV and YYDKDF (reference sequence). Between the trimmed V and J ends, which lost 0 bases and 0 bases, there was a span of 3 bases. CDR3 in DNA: TGTGCCACCAGCAGAGACTTTAGCAATCAGCCCCAGCATTTT. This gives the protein CATSRDFSNQPQHF. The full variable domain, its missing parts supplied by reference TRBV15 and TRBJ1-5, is DAMVIQNPRYQVTQFGKPVTLSCSQTLNHNVMYWYQQKSSQAPKLLFHYYDKDFNNEADTPDNFQSRRPNTSFCFLDIRSPGLGDTAMYLCATSRDFSNQPQHFGDGTRLSIL.

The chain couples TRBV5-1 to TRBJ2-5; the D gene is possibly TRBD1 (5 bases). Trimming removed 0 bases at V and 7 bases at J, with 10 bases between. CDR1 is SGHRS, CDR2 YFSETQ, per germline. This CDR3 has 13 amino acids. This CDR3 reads CASSLEGVGTQYF. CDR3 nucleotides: TGCGCCAGCAGCTTGGAAGGGGTTGGGACCCAGTACTTC. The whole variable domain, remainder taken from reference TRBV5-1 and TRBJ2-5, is KAGVTQTPRYLIKTRGQQVTLSCSPISGHRSVSWYQQTPGQGLQFLFEYFSETQRNKGNFPGRFSGRQFSNSRSEMNVSTLELGDSALYLCASSLEGVGTQYFGPGTRLLVL.

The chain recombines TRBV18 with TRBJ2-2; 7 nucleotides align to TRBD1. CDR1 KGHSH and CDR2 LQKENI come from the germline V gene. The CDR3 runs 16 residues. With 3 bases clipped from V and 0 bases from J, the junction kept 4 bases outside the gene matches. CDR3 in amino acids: CASSPGQIPNTGELFF. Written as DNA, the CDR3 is TGTGCCAGCTCACCGGGACAGATACCGAACACCGGGGAGCTGTTTTTT.

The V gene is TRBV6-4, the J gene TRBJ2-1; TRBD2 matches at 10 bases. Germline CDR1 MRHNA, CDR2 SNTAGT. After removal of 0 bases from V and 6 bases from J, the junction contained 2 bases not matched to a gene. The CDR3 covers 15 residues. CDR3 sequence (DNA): TGTGCCAGCAGTGACTCAGCGGGAGGGTTCAATGAGCAGTTCTTC. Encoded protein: CASSDSAGGFNEQFF.

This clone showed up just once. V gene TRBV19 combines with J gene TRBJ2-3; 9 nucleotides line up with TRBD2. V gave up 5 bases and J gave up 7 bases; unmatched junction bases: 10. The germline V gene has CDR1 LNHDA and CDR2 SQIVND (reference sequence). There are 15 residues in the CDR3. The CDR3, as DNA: TGTGCCAGTAGTGCCGGGACTAGCCGCGGAAATACGCAGTATTTT. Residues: CASSAGTSRGNTQYF.

For the CDR3, the DNA is TGTGCCAGCAGCCTTGGGTCAGGACAGGGTCGAGAGCAGTACTTC. This translates into CASSLGSGQGREQYF. This chain connects TRBV14 to TRBJ2-7; 8 bases line up with TRBD1. This CDR3 is 15 amino acids long. The germline CDR1 and CDR2 sequences are SGHDN and FVKESK. J gave up 7 bases and V 4 bases, and 12 bases lay outside the gene matches.

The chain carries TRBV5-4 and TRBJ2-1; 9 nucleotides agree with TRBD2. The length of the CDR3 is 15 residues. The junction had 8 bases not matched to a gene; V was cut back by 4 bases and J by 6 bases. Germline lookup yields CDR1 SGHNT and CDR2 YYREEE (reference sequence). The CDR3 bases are TGTGCCAGCAGCGACAGCGGGAGGATTCTCAATGAGCAGTTCTTC. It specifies CASSDSGRILNEQFF. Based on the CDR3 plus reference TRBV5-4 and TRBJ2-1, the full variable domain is ETGVTQSPTHLIKTRGQQVTLRCSSQSGHNTVSWYQQALGQGPQFIFQYYREEENGRGNFPPRFSGLQFPNYSSELNVNALELDDSALYLCASSDSGRILNEQFFGPGTRLTVL.

The CDR3: CSVEKGTGSGYTF. In DNA, the CDR3 is TGCAGCGTTGAGAAGGGGACAGGGTCTGGCTACACCTTC. V is TRBV29-1 and J is TRBJ1-2, with 9 positions matching TRBD1. CDR3 size: 13 residues. Germline V gives CDR1 SQVTM, CDR2 ANQGSEA. V was pared by 3 bases and J by 7 bases, with 6 bases of the junction left unmatched.

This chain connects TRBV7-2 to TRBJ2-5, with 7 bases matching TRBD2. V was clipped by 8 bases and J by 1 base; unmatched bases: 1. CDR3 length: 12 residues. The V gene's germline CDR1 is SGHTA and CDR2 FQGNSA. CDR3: CASQRGQETQYF. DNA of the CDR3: TGTGCCAGCCAGCGGGGCCAAGAGACCCAGTACTTC.

The CDR3 region has the DNA TGCAGTGCTAGGTCCCGCAGCGAGCAGTACTTC. This translates into CSARSRSEQYF. The chain couples TRBV20-1 to TRBJ2-7; D is unresolved. CDR3 length equals 11 residues. CDR1 and CDR2 from the germline V gene are DFQATT and SNEGSKA (reference sequence). Trimming took 3 bases from V and 6 from J, leaving 9 bases between them.

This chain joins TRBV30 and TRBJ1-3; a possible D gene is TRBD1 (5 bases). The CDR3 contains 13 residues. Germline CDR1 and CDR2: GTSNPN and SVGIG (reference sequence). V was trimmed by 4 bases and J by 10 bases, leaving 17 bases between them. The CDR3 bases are TGTGCCTGGAAGCCAGGGACTTCATCGACCATATATTTT. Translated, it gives CAWKPGTSSTIYF.

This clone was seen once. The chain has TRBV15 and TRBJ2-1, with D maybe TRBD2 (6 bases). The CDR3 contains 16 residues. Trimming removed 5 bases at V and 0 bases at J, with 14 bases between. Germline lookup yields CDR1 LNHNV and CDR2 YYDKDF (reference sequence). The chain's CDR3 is CATSLGLSSSYNEQFF. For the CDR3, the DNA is TGTGCCACCAGCCTGGGACTGTCGAGCTCCTACAATGAGCAGTTCTTC.